This T cell receptor (beta chain) was captured by sequencing in a study of cytomegalovirus exposure and HLA in healthy donors. About the study: T cells numbering approximately 170 million yielded around 120 million unique TCR beta sequences in an earlier analysis. General study findings and limits: Indistinguishable V segments such as TRBV6-2 and TRBV6-3 were excluded.

The V gene's germline CDR1 is LNHDA and CDR2 SQIVND (reference sequence). Trimming shortened V by 1 base and J by 5 bases, and 13 bases separated the two germline ends. This CDR3 has 15 amino acids. Researchers ran the PCR with 60 Vbeta and 13 Jbeta primers. Produced via immunoSEQ multiplex PCR; TCRdb's table is partial and in-frame only. Counted here are 210,000 or so clones, approximately 82% occurring once; the ten biggest clones make up about 0.63%. With respect to this clone: What it binds is not known.

The sequenced material came from PBMCs. This TCR derives from a young man in good health and CMV-seronegative. The chain is built from TRBV19 and TRBJ2-3; possible D gene TRBD1, 6 bases. The CDR3 nucleotides read TGTGCCAGTAGTATAGGAAACAGGGTTGGAGATACGCAGTATTTT. Its translation is CASSIGNRVGDTQYF.